These 3 T cell receptor beta chains originate from one sample sequenced in a study of CD8+ T cells in alopecia areata. RNA was extracted and reverse transcribed into cDNA as the sequencing template. Sequencing was performed with immunoSEQ multiplex PCR; in TCRdb, only in-frame clones are kept and a portion is missing. Of 150,000 or so clones detected, about 90% appear once; the ten largest clones hold about 15%. The sequenced sample was CD8+ T cells sorted from blood, obtained at week 0. The receptor source for this set is a human donor with alopecia areata.

This chain joins TRBV7-6 and TRBJ2-1; D is uncertain. The CDR3 sequence is 12 residues long. In germline, CDR1 is SGHVS, CDR2 FNYEAQ. V lost 5 bases to trimming and J lost 5 bases, with 7 bases between them. The CDR3 DNA follows: TGTGCCAGCAGCCCCAGGAACAATGAGCAGTTCTTC. It encodes CASSPRNNEQFF. The whole variable domain, filled in from reference TRBV7-6 and TRBJ2-1, reads GAGVSQSPRYKVTKRGQDVALRCDPISGHVSLYWYRQALGQGPEFLTYFNYEAQQDKSGLPNDRFSAERPEGSISTLTIQRTEQRDSAMYRCASSPRNNEQFFGPGTRLTVL.

The gene calls are TRBV5-1 and TRBJ2-6; tentative D call: TRBD1 (5 bases). V was pared by 0 bases and J by 0 bases, with 13 bases between. The germline gives CDR1 SGHRS, CDR2 YFSETQ. This CDR3 is built from 18 residues. This CDR3 is CASSLAQGSDSGANVLTF. CDR3 coding DNA: TGCGCCAGCAGCTTGGCTCAGGGTTCGGACTCTGGGGCCAACGTCCTGACTTTC.

This clone was detected only once. This chain uses TRBV19 with TRBJ2-1; D call uncertain. Germline V gene lookup returns CDR1 LNHDA and CDR2 SQIVND (reference sequence). This CDR3 contains 13 residues. Deletions cut 3 bases from V and 3 bases from J, with 6 bases between. The CDR3 sequence: CASSMTFYNEQFF. In DNA, the CDR3 is TGTGCCAGTAGTATGACCTTCTACAATGAGCAGTTCTTC.